Below, 18 T cell receptor beta chains from the same sample are listed, as sequenced in a study of cytomegalovirus exposure and HLA in healthy donors. Both 60 Vbeta primers and 13 Jbeta primers went into the PCR. Clones were read by immunoSEQ multiplex PCR, and TCRdb kept only the in-frame ones, dropping some. The data contain 95,000 to 150,000 clones, approximately 80% of them singletons. Input material: PBMCs. The source is a man aged 40-50 years in good health and CMV-seronegative.

J is TRBJ2-4 and V is TRBV4-3; D may be TRBD2 (6 bases). In germline, CDR1 is LGHNA, CDR2 YSLEER. The V gene lost 0 bases and the J gene lost 12 bases, with 15 bases spanning the gap. The CDR3 runs to 14 residues. The CDR3 DNA reads TGCGCCAGCAGCCAAGATTGGGCGGGGAGGAGTCAGTACTTC. Protein sequence: CASSQDWAGRSQYF.

This chain joins TRBV5-1 and TRBJ2-7; D possibly corresponds to TRBD1 (5 bases). This CDR3 has 14 amino acids. In germline, CDR1 is SGHRS, CDR2 YFSETQ. Trimming stripped 0 bases from V and 2 bases from J, with 9 bases between. CDR3 DNA sequence: TGCGCCAGCAGCTTGGAGGGGTCTGCCTACGAGCAGTACTTC. Translating it yields CASSLEGSAYEQYF.

This clone was counted once. The chain recombines TRBV7-8 with TRBJ2-7; D is perhaps TRBD1 (5 bases). CDR1 and CDR2 (germline): SGHVS, FQNEAQ. Trimming cost V 5 bases and J 4 bases, with 21 bases left between them. This CDR3 is 16 amino acids long. CDR3 coding DNA: TGTGCCAGCAGCCCTAGGTCGGCAGGGTCGAGGTACGAGCAGTACTTC. Encoded protein: CASSPRSAGSRYEQYF.

The chain joins TRBV27 to TRBJ2-7; D is ambiguous. This CDR3 comprises 13 residues. In germline, CDR1 is MNHEY, CDR2 SMNVEV (reference sequence). The V end lost 0 bases, the J end lost 3 bases, and 6 bases lay between the germline ends. The CDR3 spells CASSLSRYYEQYF. In DNA, the CDR3 is TGTGCCAGCAGTTTATCTCGCTACTACGAGCAGTACTTC.

The gene calls are TRBV7-9 and TRBJ1-3; D is ambiguous. CDR3 length: 16 residues. The V gene lost 1 base and the J gene lost 1 base, with 11 bases spanning the gap. Looked up from germline, CDR1 is SEHNR and CDR2 is FQNEAQ (reference sequence). CDR3 amino acids: CASSLGRSRSGNTIYF. As DNA, the CDR3 is TGTGCCAGCAGCTTAGGCAGGTCCAGATCTGGAAACACCATATATTTT.

As DNA, the CDR3 is TGTGCCAGTAGTACAGGGCACAATGAGCAGTTCTTC. It specifies CASSTGHNEQFF. This rearrangement joins TRBV19 to TRBJ2-1; possible D gene TRBD1, 5 bases. The CDR3 runs 12 residues. Germline CDR1 LNHDA, CDR2 SQIVND (reference sequence). Trimming took 4 bases from V and 5 from J, leaving 6 bases between them.

This clone appeared a single time. The chain combines TRBV28 with TRBJ1-2; 7 bases map to TRBD1. Trimming at V came to 1 base and at J to 4 bases, leaving 3 bases not matched to a gene. Germline V lookup: CDR1 MDHEN, CDR2 SYDVKM. The CDR3 runs to 14 residues. CDR3 DNA: TGTGCCAGCAGTTTATTTGGGACAGCCTATGGCTACACCTTC. Translated, it gives CASSLFGTAYGYTF.

The V and J genes are TRBV7-8 and TRBJ1-6; D gene ambiguous. Germline CDR1 and CDR2: SGHVS and FQNEAQ. The length of the CDR3 is 14 residues. The ends were cut back, 4 bases at V and 9 bases at J, with 13 bases in the middle. CDR3 nucleotide sequence: TGTGCCAGCAGCTCCCAGGCCAGTCTTTCACCCCTCCACTTT. Translation: CASSSQASLSPLHF. Drawing the rest from reference TRBV7-8 and TRBJ1-6, the complete variable domain is GAGVSQSPRYKVAKRGQDVALRCDPISGHVSLFWYQQALGQGPEFLTYFQNEAQLDKSGLPSDRFFAERPEGSVSTLKIQRTQQEDSAVYLCASSSQASLSPLHFGNGTRLTVT.

The table lists this clone with a few counts. At one of its ends the junction is not consistent with the germline gene, which may arise from a read error. The J gene is TRBJ2-6, the V gene TRBV30; the D gene is possibly TRBD1 (5 bases). The CDR3 runs to 13 residues. Germline V gene data show CDR1 as GTSNPN and CDR2 as SVGIG (reference sequence). DNA of the CDR3: TGTGCCTGGAAGCCCTCTGGGGCCAACGGCCTGACTTTC. Its protein is CAWKPSGANGLTF.

This clone was counted only a few times. One end of the junction is discordant with germline, which a read error may explain. The chain employs TRBV6-1 and TRBJ2-6; possible D gene TRBD1, 5 bases. CDR3 length equals 14 residues. The germline CDR1 and CDR2 sequences are MNHNS and SASEGT. The DNA of the CDR3 is TGTGCCAGCAGTGAAGTCTCTGGGGCCAACGGCCTGACTTTC. This codes for CASSEVSGANGLTF.

V usage is TRBV7-2 and J usage is TRBJ2-7; the D gene is possibly TRBD1 (5 bases). CDR1 SGHTA and CDR2 FQGNSA come from the germline V gene. V was shortened by 3 bases and J by 0 bases, with 9 bases between the two germline ends. The CDR3 has 14 residues. In DNA form, the CDR3 reads TGTGCCAGCAGCTTCCAGGGAAGCTCCTACGAGCAGTACTTC. Its translation: CASSFQGSSYEQYF. The full variable domain, in which reference TRBV7-2 and TRBJ2-7 provide the parts outside the CDR3, is GAGVSQSPSNKVTEKGKDVELRCDPISGHTALYWYRQSLGQGLEFLIYFQGNSAPDKSGLPSDRFSAERTGGSVSTLTIQRTQQEDSAVYLCASSFQGSSYEQYFGPGTRLTVT.

The chain couples TRBV6-5 to TRBJ1-1; a possible D gene is TRBD1 (6 bases). The CDR3 is 12 amino acids. Per the germline V gene, CDR1 is MNHEY and CDR2 is SVGAGI. V was clipped by 4 bases and J by 11 bases, with 14 bases between them. The CDR3 reads CASSFSPGAAFF. Written as DNA, the CDR3 is TGTGCCAGCAGTTTTTCCCCAGGGGCGGCTTTCTTT.

The chain recombines TRBV6-5 with TRBJ2-5; D unresolved. V lost 6 bases to trimming and J lost 5 bases, with 13 bases between them. The CDR3 length is 13 residues. Germline V gene data show CDR1 as MNHEY and CDR2 as SVGAGI. CDR3 protein: CASSSDNLETQYF. In nucleotides, the CDR3 is TGTGCCAGCAGCTCTGACAATCTGGAGACCCAGTACTTC.

With regard to this clone: A junction end diverges from the germline sequence, so it may reflect a read error. This chain connects TRBV7-7 to TRBJ2-6; D gene uncertain. The germline gives CDR1 SSHAT, CDR2 FNYEAQ (reference sequence). The CDR3 has 14 residues. The CDR3 spells CASSPSTGANVLTF. The CDR3 nucleotides read TGTGCTAGCAGCCCCTCTACTGGGGCCAACGTCCTGACTTTC.

The chain joins TRBV9 to TRBJ2-7; no reliable D call. Germline V gives CDR1 SGDLS, CDR2 YYNGEE. The CDR3 contains 15 residues. V was shortened by 0 bases and J by 0 bases, with 10 bases between the two germline ends. CDR3 loop: CASSVESGRSYEQYF. In DNA form, the CDR3 reads TGTGCCAGCAGCGTAGAATCAGGCCGCTCCTACGAGCAGTACTTC.

This clone showed up just a few times. The rearrangement joins TRBV7-3 to TRBJ1-2; 11 nucleotides line up with TRBD1. J lost 6 bases, V lost 5 bases, and 8 bases had no gene match. This CDR3 has 15 residues. CDR1 and CDR2 from the germline V gene are SGHTA and FQGTGA. For the CDR3, the DNA is TGTGCCAGCAGCCCCGGACAGGGGGCAGCGGATGGCTACACCTTC. Translation: CASSPGQGAADGYTF.

The V gene is TRBV7-2, the J gene TRBJ1-5; D gene ambiguous. This CDR3 is 16 amino acids long. The V end lost 5 bases, the J end lost 1 base, and 15 bases lay between the germline ends. Germline values: CDR1 SGHTA, CDR2 FQGNSA. In DNA form, the CDR3 reads TGTGCCAGCAGCAATGGGATGGACTGGAGCAATCAGCCCCAGCATTTT. Translation gives CASSNGMDWSNQPQHF.

In regard to this clone: The same CDR3 also results from other DNA sequences found in this sample. The chain joins TRBV29-1 to TRBJ1-1; D ambiguous. CDR1 and CDR2 (germline): SQVTM, ANQGSEA. The CDR3 sequence is 12 residues long. V was clipped by 3 bases and J by 0 bases, with 5 bases between them. This chain's CDR3 is CSVDSVNTEAFF. The CDR3 DNA reads TGCAGCGTTGACAGCGTGAACACTGAAGCTTTCTTT.